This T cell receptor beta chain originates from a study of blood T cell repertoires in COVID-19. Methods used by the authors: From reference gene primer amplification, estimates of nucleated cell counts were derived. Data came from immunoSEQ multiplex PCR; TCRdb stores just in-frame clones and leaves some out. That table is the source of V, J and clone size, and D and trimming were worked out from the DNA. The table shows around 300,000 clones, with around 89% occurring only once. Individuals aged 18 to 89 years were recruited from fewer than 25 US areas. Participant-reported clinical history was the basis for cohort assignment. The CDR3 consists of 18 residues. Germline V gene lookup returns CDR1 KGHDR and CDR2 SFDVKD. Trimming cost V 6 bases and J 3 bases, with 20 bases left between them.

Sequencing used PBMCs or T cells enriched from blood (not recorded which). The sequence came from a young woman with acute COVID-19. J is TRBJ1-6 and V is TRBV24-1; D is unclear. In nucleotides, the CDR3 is TGTGCCACCAGTACCCCTCGACTCGGGTTACACTATAATTCACCCCTCCACTTT. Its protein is CATSTPRLGLHYNSPLHF.